Following are 26 T cell receptor beta chains from one sample sequenced in a study of T cells in Graves' hyperthyroidism and ophthalmopathy. Regions amplified from RNA transcripts were the TCR beta CDR3 regions. A set of HTBI primers served as the primers for a first-round RT-PCR of the TCR CDR3. A single record per CDR3 protein comes from TCRdb applying MiXCR to the multiplex PCR reads. The data hold about 340,000 distinct CDR3 sequences, with roughly a fifth observed a single time. The material sequenced was blood. The source is a woman in her fifties or sixties with Graves' hyperthyroidism.

This rearrangement joins TRBV9 to TRBJ1-1; no reliable D call. Trimming stripped 3 bases from V and 7 bases from J, with 13 bases between. This CDR3 region has 13 residues. CDR1 and CDR2 (germline): SGDLS, YYNGEE. The DNA for the CDR3 is TGTGCCAGCAGCGACAGCACCCGCAGTGAAGCTTTCTTT. Its protein is CASSDSTRSEAFF.

As to this clonotype: A read error may account for a junction end that differs from germline. The genes are TRBV18 and TRBJ2-6; 12 bases are a match to TRBD1. From germline, CDR1 is KGHSH and CDR2 LQKENI. The length of the CDR3 is 17 residues. The CDR3 protein is CASSRRDRGLGTNVLTF. The DNA for the CDR3 is TGTGCCAGCTCACGCCGGGACAGGGGGCTTGGGACCAACGTCCTGACTTTC.

This chain connects TRBV6-2 or TRBV6-3 to TRBJ2-5; D gene unclear. The CDR3 is made up of 14 amino acids. The germline V gene encodes CDR1 MNHEY and CDR2 SVGEGT. Deletions cut 5 bases from V and 0 bases from J, with 10 bases between. The CDR3 protein is CASSVRANQETQYF. The CDR3, as DNA: TGTGCCAGCAGTGTCCGGGCTAACCAAGAGACCCAGTACTTC.

This clonotype was detected ten times or more. The chain's CDR3 is CASSLTGGLNQPQHF. The CDR3 DNA follows: TGTGCCAGCAGCCTGACAGGGGGTCTCAATCAGCCCCAGCATTTT. The chain is built from TRBV28 and TRBJ1-5, with TRBD1 identical over 9 bases. Germline values: CDR1 MDHEN, CDR2 SYDVKM. The CDR3 spans 15 residues. J gave up 3 bases and V 6 bases, and 6 bases lay outside the gene matches.

This clonotype appeared once. This may be a read error, as it is one base from a much larger clone. This chain links TRBV5-1 with TRBJ1-1; D is unresolved. The CDR3 consists of 14 residues. Germline V gene data show CDR1 as SGHRS and CDR2 as YFSETQ. In DNA, the CDR3 is TGCGCCAGCAGCTGGTGGACGGGGAACACTCAAGCTTTCTTT. It translates to CASSWWTGNTQAFF.

This rearrangement joins TRBV6-1 to TRBJ1-6, with 12 bases matching TRBD1. This CDR3 is built from 16 residues. J was trimmed by 8 bases and V by 6 bases; bases with no gene match: 8. Germline V gene lookup returns CDR1 MNHNS and CDR2 SASEGT. CDR3 in amino acids: CASSRGTGGADSPLHF. CDR3 sequence (DNA): TGTGCCAGCAGCCGAGGGACAGGGGGCGCGGATTCACCCCTCCACTTT.

The J gene is TRBJ1-2, the V gene TRBV9; 10 nucleotides match TRBD1. With V trimmed by 2 bases and J by 8 bases, 12 bases remained unmatched. The CDR3 totals 16 residues. The germline CDR1 and CDR2 sequences are SGDLS and YYNGEE. The DNA of the CDR3 is TGTGCCAGCAGCGTGAGGTCCGGGACAGGGGCCCGGGGCTACACCTTC. It is translated as CASSVRSGTGARGYTF.

The J gene is TRBJ2-3, the V gene TRBV5-1; perhaps TRBD1 as D (5 bases). Deletions cut 2 bases from V and 2 bases from J, with 18 bases between. This CDR3 spans 17 amino acids. Germline CDR1 is SGHRS and CDR2 is YFSETQ. The CDR3: CASSFGQGLPNTDTQYF. The CDR3 bases are TGCGCCAGCAGCTTCGGTCAGGGCCTCCCTAACACAGATACGCAGTATTTT. Full variable domain (remainder filled in from reference TRBV5-1 and TRBJ2-3): KAGVTQTPRYLIKTRGQQVTLSCSPISGHRSVSWYQQTPGQGLQFLFEYFSETQRNKGNFPGRFSGRQFSNSRSEMNVSTLELGDSALYLCASSFGQGLPNTDTQYFGPGTRLTVL.

The V call is TRBV5-5, the J call TRBJ2-6; weak D call: TRBD2 (6 bases). This CDR3 spans 18 amino acids. Trimming shortened V by 4 bases and J by 5 bases, and 22 bases separated the two germline ends. Germline V gene lookup returns CDR1 SGHKS and CDR2 YYEKEE (reference sequence). The CDR3 sequence: CASSQGAAMGRWANVLTF. CDR3 bases: TGTGCCAGCAGCCAAGGAGCGGCGATGGGGAGGTGGGCCAACGTCCTGACTTTC.

This clonotype has ten or more counts. V usage is TRBV6-1 and J usage is TRBJ2-3, with D tentatively TRBD2 (6 bases). Trimming shortened V by 5 bases and J by 0 bases, and 24 bases separated the two germline ends. The CDR3 consists of 19 residues. In germline, CDR1 is MNHNS, CDR2 SASEGT. This CDR3 reads CASSFKWREFSSSTDTQYF. The CDR3 coding sequence is TGTGCCAGCAGTTTTAAGTGGAGGGAATTCTCGTCTAGCACAGATACGCAGTATTTT.

This clonotype came up many times. This chain's CDR3 is CAWSRRGTEAFF. CDR3 DNA: TGTGCCTGGAGTAGGCGGGGCACTGAAGCTTTCTTT. This chain joins TRBV30 and TRBJ1-1; D uncertain. Per the germline V gene, CDR1 is GTSNPN and CDR2 is SVGIG (reference sequence). Between the trimmed V and J ends, which lost 2 bases and 4 bases, there was a span of 8 bases. The CDR3 runs 12 residues.

This chain links TRBV28 with TRBJ1-5; 9 bases fit TRBD1. V shed 6 bases, J shed 10 bases, and the junction held 7 bases outside the gene matches. The CDR3 consists of 13 residues. CDR1 is MDHEN, CDR2 SYDVKM, per germline. Here the CDR3 DNA reads TGTGCCAGCAGCCGGACAGGGGAGGGCCCCCAGCATTTT. This sequence encodes CASSRTGEGPQHF.

This clonotype was observed a few times. The chain employs TRBV18 and TRBJ1-6; 7 bases are a match to TRBD1. Per germline, CDR1 KGHSH and CDR2 LQKENI. This CDR3 has 16 residues. V shed 3 bases, J shed 4 bases, and the junction held 6 bases outside the gene matches. DNA of the CDR3: TGTGCCAGCTCACCCACCGGGACAGCTTATAATTCACCCCTCCACTTT. Its protein product is CASSPTGTAYNSPLHF.

This clonotype was counted ten times or more. V gene TRBV4-1 combines with J gene TRBJ2-5; 9 positions agree with TRBD1. The germline V gene encodes CDR1 MGHRA and CDR2 YSYEKL. J lost 5 bases, V lost 0 bases, and 7 bases had no gene match. This CDR3 region has 16 residues. The DNA of the CDR3 is TGCGCCAGCAGCCAAGAAGCACAGGGGGCTCTGGAGACCCAGTACTTC. This sequence encodes CASSQEAQGALETQYF.

This clonotype was found many times. The CDR3 DNA reads as TGTGCCAGCAGCTTAGAACGAACAACTCAAGCTTTCTTT. It encodes CASSLERTTQAFF. This sequence joins TRBV11-2 and TRBJ1-1; D gene uncertain. Trimming removed 0 bases from V and 9 bases from J, with 11 bases in between. Germline V gene data show CDR1 as SGHAT and CDR2 as FQNNGV. The CDR3 spans 13 residues.

This clonotype was counted many times. The rearrangement links TRBV3-1 to TRBJ2-1; D unclear. The germline CDR1 and CDR2 sequences are LGHDT and YNNKEL (reference sequence). The CDR3 loop spans 13 amino acids. The V gene lost 4 bases and the J gene lost 6 bases, with 10 bases spanning the gap. The CDR3 DNA reads as TGTGCCAGCAGCCTTGGAGAATTCAATGAGCAGTTCTTC. Residues: CASSLGEFNEQFF.

This clonotype was observed a handful of times. The J gene is TRBJ2-2, the V gene TRBV12-5; no reliable D call. V was shortened by 9 bases and J by 6 bases, with 14 bases between the two germline ends. The germline CDR1 and CDR2 sequences are LGHNT and FRNRAP. The CDR3 extends over 13 amino acids. The CDR3 is CASGPRFPGELFF. CDR3 sequence (DNA): TGTGCTAGCGGTCCCCGATTTCCCGGGGAGCTGTTTTTT.

This clonotype was seen many times. The genes are TRBV27 and TRBJ2-1, with D hard to call. The CDR3 spans 12 residues. V shed 6 bases and J shed 1 base, with 4 bases lying between them. The germline gives CDR1 MNHEY, CDR2 SMNVEV (reference sequence). CDR3 residues: CASRASYNEQFF. CDR3 nucleotide sequence: TGTGCCAGCAGGGCTTCCTACAATGAGCAGTTCTTC.

This clonotype was seen ten or more times. The chain couples TRBV12-3 or TRBV12-4 to TRBJ2-1, with 10 bases fitting TRBD1. The CDR3 sequence is 15 residues long. Trimming cost V 1 base and J 5 bases; bases outside gene matches: 2. CDR3 residues: CASSLGGQGNNEQFF. In nucleotides, the CDR3 is TGTGCCAGCAGTTTAGGGGGACAGGGGAACAATGAGCAGTTCTTC.

This clonotype was observed at least ten times. V usage is TRBV11-2 and J usage is TRBJ2-5, with TRBD1 as a possible D gene (6 bases). The CDR3 is 15 amino acids. Germline values: CDR1 SGHAT, CDR2 FQNNGV. V was pared by 5 bases and J by 5 bases, with 18 bases between. The CDR3 region is CASSPGTLDWETQYF. In DNA form, the CDR3 reads TGTGCCAGCAGCCCCGGGACACTTGATTGGGAGACCCAGTACTTC.

The chain is built from TRBV5-1 and TRBJ2-1; a possible D gene is TRBD2 (6 bases). In germline, CDR1 is SGHRS, CDR2 YFSETQ. The length of the CDR3 is 16 residues. V lost 4 bases and J 7 bases, leaving 21 bases between the germline ends. CDR3 coding DNA: TGCGCCAGCAGCACGGGACTCACCCACGAGGGGAATGAGCAGTTCTTC. It yields the protein CASSTGLTHEGNEQFF.

This clonotype was seen repeatedly, ten times or more. V is TRBV3-1 and J is TRBJ1-1; D is unclear. Trimming removed 0 bases from V and 11 bases from J, with 16 bases in between. The CDR3 is 14 amino acids. Germline lookup yields CDR1 LGHDT and CDR2 YNNKEL (reference sequence). The CDR3 nucleotides read TGTGCCAGCAGCCAAGATCCCCGTCAACTTCGGGCTTTCTTT. Translating gives CASSQDPRQLRAFF.

The J gene is TRBJ2-5, the V gene TRBV2, with 10 bases matching TRBD2. V lost 7 bases, J lost 1 base, and 9 bases stayed unmatched. CDR3 length: 16 residues. From germline, CDR1 is SNHLY and CDR2 FYNNEI. The CDR3, as DNA: TGTGCCAGCATTAGAGCGGGAGGGATACTCCAAGAGACCCAGTACTTC. It specifies CASIRAGGILQETQYF.

The table lists this clonotype with a few counts. The genes are TRBV5-1 and TRBJ1-3; D is possibly TRBD1 (6 bases). V gave up 4 bases and J gave up 2 bases, with 10 bases separating them. Germline CDR1 and CDR2: SGHRS and YFSETQ. The CDR3 has 14 residues. DNA of the CDR3: TGCGCCAGCAGCCTAACAGGGACTGGAAACACCATATATTTT. It yields the protein CASSLTGTGNTIYF.

This clonotype was counted at least ten times. The chain links TRBV6-1 to TRBJ2-7, with 9 bases fitting TRBD1. V dropped 7 bases and J dropped 5; count of bases not matched to a gene: 6. This CDR3 has 13 amino acids. The germline gives CDR1 MNHNS, CDR2 SASEGT. In DNA form, the CDR3 reads TGTGCCAGCACATGGACAGGGGTCCACGAGCAGTACTTC. Translation gives CASTWTGVHEQYF.

The chain carries TRBV19 and TRBJ2-6; D may be TRBD1 (6 bases). The germline gives CDR1 LNHDA, CDR2 SQIVND (reference sequence). Between the trimmed V and J ends, which lost 9 bases and 1 base, there was a span of 22 bases. The CDR3 covers 18 residues. Written as DNA, the CDR3 is TGTGCCAGCTCTTCTGACCCCAGGGGAGAGTCTGGGGCCAACGTCCTGACTTTC. It specifies CASSSDPRGESGANVLTF.